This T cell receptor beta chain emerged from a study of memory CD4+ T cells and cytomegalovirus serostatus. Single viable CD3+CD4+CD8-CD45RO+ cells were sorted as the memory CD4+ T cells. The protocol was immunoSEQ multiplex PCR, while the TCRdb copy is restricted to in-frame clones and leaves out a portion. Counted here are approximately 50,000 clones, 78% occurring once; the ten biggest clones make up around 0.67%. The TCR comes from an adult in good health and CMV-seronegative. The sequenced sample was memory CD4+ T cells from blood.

The chain's CDR3 is CASRRGIGQYYDTGELFF. CDR3 bases: TGTGCCAGCCGTAGGGGGATAGGACAGTATTATGACACCGGGGAGCTGTTTTTT. The rearrangement joins TRBV7-9 to TRBJ2-2; possible D gene TRBD1, 6 bases. The CDR3 contains 18 residues. The V end lost 8 bases, the J end lost 3 bases, and 25 bases lay between the germline ends. Germline loops: CDR1 SEHNR, CDR2 FQNEAQ (reference sequence).